This T cell receptor (beta chain) is from a study of CD4 and CD8 cells across lung adenocarcinoma regions. This clonotype was seen at least ten times. The ends were cut back, 0 bases at V and 2 bases at J, with 16 bases in the middle. The germline gives CDR1 LNHNV, CDR2 YYDKDF (reference sequence). The CDR3 runs to 17 residues. The patients had localized lung adenocarcinoma, a non-small cell subtype. TCRdb analysed the PCR reads with MiXCR anew, one entry per CDR3 protein. The data contain about 16,000 distinct CDR3 sequences, around 55% of them seen just once; the ten biggest clones take up approximately 32%.

The source material was CD8+ T cells from the center of a lung tumor. The chain recombines TRBV15 with TRBJ2-5; D is possibly TRBD1 (5 bases). The receptor's source is a female donor with lung adenocarcinoma. The CD4 and CD8 labels of this study may be unreliable. DNA for the CDR3: TGTGCCACCAGCAGAGATCCCTATCAAGCAGGGCAAGAGACCCAGTACTTC. It is translated as CATSRDPYQAGQETQYF.